Here is one T cell receptor (beta chain) with its context. The antigen remains undetermined. The sample belongs to a study of T cell responses to AZD1222 COVID-19 vaccine. Findings of the study overall: Only a handful of AZD1222 recipients, several in all, had baseline seropositivity. Dominant CD4 TCR responses targeted spike regions 160-218 and 743-854. Rises in breadth and depth of Spike-specific TCRs came after two AZD1222 doses.

In germline, CDR1 is SGHTA, CDR2 FQGNSA. The CDR3 sequence is 16 residues long. The J segment lost 6 bases and the V segment lost 6 bases, leaving 6 bases of the junction unmatched. Libraries were prepared by immunoSEQ multiplex PCR; TCRdb keeps only in-frame clonotypes and omits some of them. The repertoire holds 200,000 to 250,000 clones, with just over 90% as singletons. This specimen was peripheral blood, taken on day 0 of MenACWY control vaccination. This rearrangement joins TRBV7-2 to TRBJ1-6; TRBD1 matches 12 bases. This receptor was obtained from an adult in good health. The CDR3 bases are TGTGCCAGCAGTAACCGGGACAGGGGGCCTAATTCACCCCTCCACTTT. It yields the protein CASSNRDRGPNSPLHF.